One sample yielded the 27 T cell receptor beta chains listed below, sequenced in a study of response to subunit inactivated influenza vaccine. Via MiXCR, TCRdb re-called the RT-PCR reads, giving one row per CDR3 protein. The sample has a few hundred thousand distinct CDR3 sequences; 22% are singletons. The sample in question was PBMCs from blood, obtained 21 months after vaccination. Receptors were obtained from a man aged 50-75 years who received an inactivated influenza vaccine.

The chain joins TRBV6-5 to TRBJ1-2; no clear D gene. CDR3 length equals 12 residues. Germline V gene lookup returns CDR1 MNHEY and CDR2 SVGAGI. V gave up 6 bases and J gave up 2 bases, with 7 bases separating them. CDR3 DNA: TGTGCCAGCAGAACGGGCAACTATGGCTACACCTTC. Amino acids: CASRTGNYGYTF.

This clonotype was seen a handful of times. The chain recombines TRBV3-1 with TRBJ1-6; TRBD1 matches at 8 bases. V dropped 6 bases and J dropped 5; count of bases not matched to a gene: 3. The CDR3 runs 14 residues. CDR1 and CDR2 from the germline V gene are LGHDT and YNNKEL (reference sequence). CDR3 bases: TGTGCCAGCAGGTCGGACAGGGATAATTCACCCCTCCACTTT. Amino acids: CASRSDRDNSPLHF.

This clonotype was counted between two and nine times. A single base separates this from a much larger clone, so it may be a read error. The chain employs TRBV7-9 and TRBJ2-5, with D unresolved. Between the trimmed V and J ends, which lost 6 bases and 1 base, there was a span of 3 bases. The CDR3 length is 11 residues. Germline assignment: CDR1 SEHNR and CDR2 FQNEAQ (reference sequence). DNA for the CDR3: TGTGCCAGCAGGTTCCAAGAGACCCAGTACTTC. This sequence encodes CASRFQETQYF.

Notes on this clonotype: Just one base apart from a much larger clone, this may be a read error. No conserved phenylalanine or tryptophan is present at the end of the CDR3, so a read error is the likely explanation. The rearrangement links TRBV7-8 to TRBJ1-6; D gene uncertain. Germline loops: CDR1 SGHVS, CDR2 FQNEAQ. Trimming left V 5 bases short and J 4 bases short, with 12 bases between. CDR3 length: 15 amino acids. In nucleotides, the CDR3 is TGTGCCAGCAGCCCCTCCGTACCGTATAATTCACCCCTCCACTGT. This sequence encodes CASSPSVPYNSPLHC.

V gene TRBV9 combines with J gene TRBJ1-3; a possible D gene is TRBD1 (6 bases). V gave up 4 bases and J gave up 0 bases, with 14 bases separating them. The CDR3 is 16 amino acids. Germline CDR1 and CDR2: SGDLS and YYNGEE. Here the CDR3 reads CASSYSQGNSGNTIYF. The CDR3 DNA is TGTGCCAGCAGCTACTCACAGGGAAACTCTGGAAACACCATATATTTT.

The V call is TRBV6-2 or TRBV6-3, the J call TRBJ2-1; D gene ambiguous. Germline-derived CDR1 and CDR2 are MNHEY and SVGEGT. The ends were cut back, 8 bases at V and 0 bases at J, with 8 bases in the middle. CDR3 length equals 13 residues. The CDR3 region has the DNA TGTGCCAGCCAGGTAAACTCCTACAATGAGCAGTTCTTC. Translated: CASQVNSYNEQFF.

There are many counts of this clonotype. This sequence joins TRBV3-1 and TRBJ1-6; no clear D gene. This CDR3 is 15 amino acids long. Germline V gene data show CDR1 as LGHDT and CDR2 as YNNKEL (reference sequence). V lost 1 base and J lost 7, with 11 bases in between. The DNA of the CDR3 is TGTGCCAGCAGCCAAGGGAAACAACAAAATTCACCCCTCCACTTT. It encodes CASSQGKQQNSPLHF.

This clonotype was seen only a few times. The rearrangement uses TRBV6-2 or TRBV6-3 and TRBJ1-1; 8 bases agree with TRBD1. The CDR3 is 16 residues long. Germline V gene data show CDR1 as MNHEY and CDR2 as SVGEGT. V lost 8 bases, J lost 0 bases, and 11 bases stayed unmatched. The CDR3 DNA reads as TGTGCCAGCTCTACAGGGGGGTTGAGGATGAACACTGAAGCTTTCTTT. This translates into CASSTGGLRMNTEAFF.

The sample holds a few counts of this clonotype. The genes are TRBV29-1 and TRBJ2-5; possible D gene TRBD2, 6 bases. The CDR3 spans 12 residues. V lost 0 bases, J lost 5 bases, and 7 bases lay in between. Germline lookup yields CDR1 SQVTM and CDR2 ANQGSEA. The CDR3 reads CSVEDGGETQYF. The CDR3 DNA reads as TGCAGCGTTGAAGATGGGGGGGAGACCCAGTACTTC.

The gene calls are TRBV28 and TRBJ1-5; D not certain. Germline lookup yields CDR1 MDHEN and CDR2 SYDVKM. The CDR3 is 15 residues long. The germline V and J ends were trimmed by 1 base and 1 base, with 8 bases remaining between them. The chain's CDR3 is CASSLSHGSNQPQHF. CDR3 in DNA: TGTGCCAGCAGTTTATCTCACGGGAGCAATCAGCCCCAGCATTTT.

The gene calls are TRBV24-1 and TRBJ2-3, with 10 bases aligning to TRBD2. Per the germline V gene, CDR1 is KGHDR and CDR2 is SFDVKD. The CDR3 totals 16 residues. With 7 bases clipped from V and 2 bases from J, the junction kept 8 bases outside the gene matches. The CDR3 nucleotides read TGTGCCACCAGGGATAGCGGGGGGATCTCCACAGATACGCAGTATTTT. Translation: CATRDSGGISTDTQYF.

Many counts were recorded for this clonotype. The CDR3 here is CASSALGRGSTDTQYF. For the CDR3, the DNA is TGTGCCAGCAGCGCCCTAGGACGGGGGAGCACAGATACGCAGTATTTT. This chain links TRBV5-6 with TRBJ2-3, with D possibly TRBD2 on 6 matching bases. This CDR3 has 16 amino acids. Germline CDR1 and CDR2: SGHDT and YYEEEE. V shed 4 bases and J shed 0 bases, with 15 bases lying between them.

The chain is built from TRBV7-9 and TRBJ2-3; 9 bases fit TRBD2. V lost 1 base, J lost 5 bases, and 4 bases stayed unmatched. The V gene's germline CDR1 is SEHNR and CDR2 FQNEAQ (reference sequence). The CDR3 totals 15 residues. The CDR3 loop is CASSLGAGGQDTQYF. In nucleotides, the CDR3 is TGTGCCAGCAGCTTAGGAGCGGGAGGCCAAGATACGCAGTATTTT. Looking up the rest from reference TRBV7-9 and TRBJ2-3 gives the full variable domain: DTGVSQNPRHKITKRGQNVTFRCDPISEHNRLYWYRQTLGQGPEFLTYFQNEAQLEKSRLLSDRFSAERPKGSFSTLEIQRTEQGDSAMYLCASSLGAGGQDTQYFGPGTRLTVL.

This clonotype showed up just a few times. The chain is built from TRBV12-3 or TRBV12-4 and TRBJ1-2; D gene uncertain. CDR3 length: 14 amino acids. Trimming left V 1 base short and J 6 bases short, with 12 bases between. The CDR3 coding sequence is TGTGCCAGCAGTTTAGTTCCTCAAGAGGATGGCTACACCTTC. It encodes CASSLVPQEDGYTF.

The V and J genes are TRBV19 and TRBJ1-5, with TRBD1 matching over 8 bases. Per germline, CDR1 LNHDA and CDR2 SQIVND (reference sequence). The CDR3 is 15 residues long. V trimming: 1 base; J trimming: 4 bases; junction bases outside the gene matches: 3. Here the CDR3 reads CASSIVQGDNQPQHF. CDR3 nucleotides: TGTGCCAGTAGTATAGTACAGGGGGATAATCAGCCCCAGCATTTT.

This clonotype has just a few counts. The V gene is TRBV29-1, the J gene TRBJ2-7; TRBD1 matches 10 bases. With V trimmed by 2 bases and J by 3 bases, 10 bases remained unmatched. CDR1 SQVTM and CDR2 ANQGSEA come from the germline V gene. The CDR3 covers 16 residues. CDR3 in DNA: TGCAGCGTTGAAATTCCGGGACAGGGGACATACTACGAGCAGTACTTC. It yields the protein CSVEIPGQGTYYEQYF.

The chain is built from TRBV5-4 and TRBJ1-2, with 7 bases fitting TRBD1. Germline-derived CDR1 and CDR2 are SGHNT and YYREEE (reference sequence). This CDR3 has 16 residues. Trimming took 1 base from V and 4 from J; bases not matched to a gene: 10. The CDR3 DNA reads TGTGCCAGCAGCTTGACGGTGACAGGGACATCCTATGGCTACACCTTC. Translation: CASSLTVTGTSYGYTF.

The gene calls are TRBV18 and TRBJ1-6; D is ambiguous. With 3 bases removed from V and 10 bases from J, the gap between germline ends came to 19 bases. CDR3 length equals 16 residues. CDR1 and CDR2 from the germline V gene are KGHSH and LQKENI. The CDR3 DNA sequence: TGTGCCAGCTCACCGGGATTTACTAGGGCCGGGTCACCCCTCCACTTT. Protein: CASSPGFTRAGSPLHF.

The CDR3 DNA is TGTGCCAGCAGTGCCGCATCCTACGAGCAGTACTTC. Encoded protein: CASSAASYEQYF. The chain employs TRBV2 and TRBJ2-7; D remains ambiguous. CDR3 length equals 12 residues. V was shortened by 4 bases and J by 1 base, with 5 bases between the two germline ends. The germline V gene has CDR1 SNHLY and CDR2 FYNNEI.

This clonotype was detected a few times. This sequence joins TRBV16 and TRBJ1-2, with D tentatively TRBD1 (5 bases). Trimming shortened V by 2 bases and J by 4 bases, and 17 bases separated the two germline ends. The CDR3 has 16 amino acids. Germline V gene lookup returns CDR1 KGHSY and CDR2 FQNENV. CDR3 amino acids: CASSQPTGSTPYGYTF. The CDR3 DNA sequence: TGTGCCAGCAGCCAACCCACAGGCTCGACCCCCTATGGCTACACCTTC.

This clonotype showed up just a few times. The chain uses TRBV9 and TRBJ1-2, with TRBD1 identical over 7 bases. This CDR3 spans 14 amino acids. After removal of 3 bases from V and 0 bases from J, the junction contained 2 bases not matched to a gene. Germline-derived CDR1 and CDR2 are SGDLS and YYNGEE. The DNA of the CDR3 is TGTGCCAGCAGCGGCAGGGGGTCTAACTATGGCTACACCTTC. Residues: CASSGRGSNYGYTF.

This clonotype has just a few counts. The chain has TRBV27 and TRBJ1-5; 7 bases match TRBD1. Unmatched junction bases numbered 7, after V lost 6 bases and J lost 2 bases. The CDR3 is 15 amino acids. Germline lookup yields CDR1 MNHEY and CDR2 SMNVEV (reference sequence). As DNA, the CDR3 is TGTGCCAGCAGCCTCCAGGGGGGAGGCAATCAGCCCCAGCATTTT. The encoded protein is CASSLQGGGNQPQHF.

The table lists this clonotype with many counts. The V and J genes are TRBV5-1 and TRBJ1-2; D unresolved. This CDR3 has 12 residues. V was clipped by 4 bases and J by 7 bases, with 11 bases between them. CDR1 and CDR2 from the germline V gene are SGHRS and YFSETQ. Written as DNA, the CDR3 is TGCGCCAGCAGCGAAGGAGAAGTTGGCTACACCTTC. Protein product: CASSEGEVGYTF.

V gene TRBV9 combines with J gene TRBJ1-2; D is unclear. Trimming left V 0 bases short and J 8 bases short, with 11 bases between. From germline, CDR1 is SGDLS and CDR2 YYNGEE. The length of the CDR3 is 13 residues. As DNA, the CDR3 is TGTGCCAGCAGCGTAGTCGAGCGTACGGGCTACACCTTC. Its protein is CASSVVERTGYTF.

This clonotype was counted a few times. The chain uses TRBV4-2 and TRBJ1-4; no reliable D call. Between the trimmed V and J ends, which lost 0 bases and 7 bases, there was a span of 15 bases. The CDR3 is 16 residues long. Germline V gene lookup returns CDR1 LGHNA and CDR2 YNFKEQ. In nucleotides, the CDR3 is TGTGCCAGCAGCCAAGATACTTCGGGGTTCGGTGAAAAACTGTTTTTT. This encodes CASSQDTSGFGEKLFF.

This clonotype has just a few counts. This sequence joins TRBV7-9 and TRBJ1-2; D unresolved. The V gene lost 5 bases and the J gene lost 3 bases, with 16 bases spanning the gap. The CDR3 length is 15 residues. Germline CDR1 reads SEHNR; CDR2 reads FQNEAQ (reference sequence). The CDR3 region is CASSPSTVPYYGYTF. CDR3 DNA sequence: TGTGCCAGCAGCCCAAGCACAGTTCCCTACTATGGCTACACCTTC. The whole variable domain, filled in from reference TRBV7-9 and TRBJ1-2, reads DTGVSQNPRHKITKRGQNVTFRCDPISEHNRLYWYRQTLGQGPEFLTYFQNEAQLEKSRLLSDRFSAERPKGSFSTLEIQRTEQGDSAMYLCASSPSTVPYYGYTFGSGTRLTVV.

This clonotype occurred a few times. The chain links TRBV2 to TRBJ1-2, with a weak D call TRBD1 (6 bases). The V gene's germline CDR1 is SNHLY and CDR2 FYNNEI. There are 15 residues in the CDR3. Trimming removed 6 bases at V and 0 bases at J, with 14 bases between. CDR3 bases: TGTGCCAGCAGATCCGGACAGTACTCTAACTATGGCTACACCTTC. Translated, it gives CASRSGQYSNYGYTF.